This TCR beta chain was captured by sequencing in a study of T cell repertoires in cytomegalovirus infection. The V and J ends lost 5 bases and 6 bases, in that order; junction bases with no gene match: 8. The length of the CDR3 is 14 residues. The V gene's germline CDR1 is PRHDT and CDR2 FYEKMQ (reference sequence). A few counts support this clonotype. TCRdb analysed the reads with MiXCR anew, one entry per CDR3 protein. Of roughly 180,000 distinct CDR3 sequences in the sample, roughly 27% were seen once. The rearrangement uses TRBV13 and TRBJ1-2; 8 bases agree with TRBD1. This receptor was obtained from a human donor in good health (CMV status not recorded). Some clones in this sample may be carry-over from other donors' samples. The sample consisted of PBMCs. The CDR3 here is CASSLRQGWHGYTF. DNA of the CDR3: TGTGCCAGCAGCCTACGACAGGGGTGGCATGGCTACACCTTC.